Below are 5 T cell receptor beta chains sequenced from a single sample in a study of cytomegalovirus exposure and HLA in healthy donors. The PCR contained 60 Vbeta and 13 Jbeta primers. Some clones are missing from TCRdb's copy, which holds only in-frame ones; the method was immunoSEQ multiplex PCR. Of about 190,000 clones listed, roughly four fifths are singletons. Specimen: PBMCs. The receptors shown here come from a woman in her 30s in good health and CMV-seropositive.

This rearrangement joins TRBV4-1 to TRBJ2-2; TRBD1 matches 7 bases. CDR3 length: 16 amino acids. CDR1 and CDR2 from the germline V gene are MGHRA and YSYEKL. With V trimmed by 3 bases and J by 1 base, 5 bases remained unmatched. The DNA of the CDR3 is TGCGCCAGCAGCCAGCCGGGACAGCGGAACACCGGGGAGCTGTTTTTT. Translating it yields CASSQPGQRNTGELFF.

Points on this clone: This specimen includes other DNA sequences encoding the same CDR3. The chain uses TRBV18 and TRBJ2-2; possible D gene TRBD1, 5 bases. Germline V CDR1 and CDR2: KGHSH, LQKENI. Trimming took off 3 bases at V and 5 bases at J, with 7 bases between the two ends. The CDR3 covers 13 residues. CDR3 protein: CASSPGQTGELFF. The DNA for the CDR3 is TGTGCCAGCTCACCGGGGCAGACCGGGGAGCTGTTTTTT.

This clone was seen only once. The rearrangement uses TRBV10-1 and TRBJ2-3, with D possibly being TRBD1 (6 bases). The CDR3 contains 12 residues. Trimming removed 5 bases at V and 10 bases at J, with 13 bases between. Germline V CDR1 and CDR2: WNHNN, SYGVQD (reference sequence). The CDR3 sequence: CASSSGESAQYF. CDR3 bases: TGCGCCAGCAGTTCAGGGGAGTCGGCGCAGTATTTT.

This clone came up once. The V and J genes are TRBV28 and TRBJ2-7; 7 nucleotides agree with TRBD1. CDR3 length: 14 residues. J gave up 3 bases and V 5 bases, and 7 bases lay outside the gene matches. Germline CDR1 reads MDHEN; CDR2 reads SYDVKM. The CDR3 here is CASSRPGQNYEQYF. The DNA for the CDR3 is TGTGCCAGCAGTCGTCCGGGACAGAACTACGAGCAGTACTTC.

The rearrangement uses TRBV27 and TRBJ2-7; D is unresolved. This CDR3 comprises 14 residues. V was clipped by 5 bases and J by 1 base, with 12 bases between them. Germline CDR1 reads MNHEY; CDR2 reads SMNVEV (reference sequence). The CDR3 DNA reads as TGTGCCAGCAGTCTCGTGGGCTCATCCTACGAGCAGTACTTC. It is translated as CASSLVGSSYEQYF.